Shown below are 27 T cell receptor beta chains from a single sample sequenced in a study of T cell responses to AZD1222 COVID-19 vaccine (dated by TCRdb to the early 2020s). Explained via the paper, the time point label denotes: about 28 days (+/-7) after the second vaccine dose. Preparation of the library involved the immunoSEQ multiplex PCR assay. This immuneACCESS table, as held by TCRdb, lists in-frame sequences with V and J called but not all clones. Of the missing ones, under half trace to an unresolved V gene in checked studies; the others have no known cause. The sample profile shows around 96,000 clones; 85% to 90% of them were found once. Less than 6.5% of the sample lies in the top ten. The material sequenced was peripheral blood, taken 28 days after the second AZD1222 dose. The receptors were sampled from an adult who received the AZD1222 COVID-19 vaccine.

The chain joins TRBV5-5 to TRBJ2-7; D might be TRBD1 (6 bases). There are 15 residues in the CDR3. The V gene's germline CDR1 is SGHKS and CDR2 YYEKEE (reference sequence). The V end was cut by 0 bases, the J end by 1 base, with 11 bases between. Here the CDR3 DNA reads TGTGCCAGCAGCTTGGGAACAGGGCTTTCCTACGAGCAGTACTTC. Protein: CASSLGTGLSYEQYF. Full variable domain (outside the CDR3, taken from reference TRBV5-5 and TRBJ2-7): DAGVTQSPTHLIKTRGQQVTLRCSPISGHKSVSWYQQVLGQGPQFIFQYYEKEERGRGNFPDRFSARQFPNYSSELNVNALLLGDSALYLCASSLGTGLSYEQYFGPGTRLTVT.

The CDR3 is CATSRPGQGANNQPQHF. In DNA, the CDR3 is TGTGCCACCAGCAGACCTGGACAGGGGGCGAACAATCAGCCCCAGCATTTT. V is TRBV15 and J is TRBJ1-5; TRBD1 agrees at 11 bases. The CDR3 is made up of 17 amino acids. The germline V gene has CDR1 LNHNV and CDR2 YYDKDF (reference sequence). V was pared by 2 bases and J by 3 bases, with 6 bases of the junction left unmatched.

The chain joins TRBV28 to TRBJ2-2; no firm D call. The CDR3 is made up of 13 amino acids. Trimming took off 8 bases at V and 5 bases at J, with 12 bases between the two ends. The germline CDR1 and CDR2 sequences are MDHEN and SYDVKM. The CDR3 nucleotides are TGTGCCAGCTTGGACCTGGGGACCGGGGAGCTGTTTTTT. It encodes CASLDLGTGELFF.

This clone appeared a single time. V is TRBV6-6 and J is TRBJ2-7, with 9 positions matching TRBD1. Germline CDR1 reads MNHNY; CDR2 reads SVGAGI (reference sequence). The CDR3 totals 15 residues. Trimming at V came to 4 bases and at J to 4 bases, leaving 8 bases not matched to a gene. CDR3 sequence (DNA): TGTGCCAGCAGTTCCACCGGACAGGGGACGTACGAGCAGTACTTC. Translating it yields CASSSTGQGTYEQYF.

V gene TRBV12-3 or TRBV12-4 combines with J gene TRBJ2-5; tentative D call: TRBD1 (5 bases). This CDR3 region has 13 residues. Trimming pared 2 bases from V and 5 bases from J, leaving 9 bases between. CDR3 nucleotides: TGTGCCAGCAGTTTAAGGGGTTGGGAGACCCAGTACTTC. Its translation is CASSLRGWETQYF.

The rearrangement joins TRBV5-6 to TRBJ1-5, with TRBD1 identical over 10 bases. Per germline, CDR1 SGHDT and CDR2 YYEEEE. The V gene end was trimmed by 3 bases and the J gene end by 4 bases; junction bases not matched to a gene: 7. CDR3 length: 16 residues. The CDR3 region has the DNA TGTGCCAGCAGCTCACTGGACAGGGGGTTGAATCAGCCCCAGCATTTT. Translating it yields CASSSLDRGLNQPQHF.

The chain links TRBV18 to TRBJ2-5, with D possibly TRBD2 on 6 matching bases. The germline V and J ends were trimmed by 7 bases and 4 bases, with 13 bases remaining between them. Looked up from germline, CDR1 is KGHSH and CDR2 is LQKENI. This CDR3 spans 13 amino acids. The CDR3 sequence: CASFRGNRETQYF. The CDR3 region has the DNA TGTGCCAGCTTCCGGGGGAATCGAGAGACCCAGTACTTC.

This clone came up once. The chain recombines TRBV5-1 with TRBJ2-1; 7 nucleotides agree with TRBD2. With V trimmed by 0 bases and J by 11 bases, 11 bases remained unmatched. This CDR3 is built from 15 residues. Germline CDR1 SGHRS, CDR2 YFSETQ. Written as DNA, the CDR3 is TGCGCCAGCAGCTTGGTCGGCGGGAGCATTTTCCAGCAGTTCTTC. Protein: CASSLVGGSIFQQFF.

The chain joins TRBV28 to TRBJ2-1, with a possible D match to TRBD2 (5 bases). This CDR3 region has 14 residues. Trimming left V 2 bases short and J 7 bases short, with 12 bases between. CDR1 and CDR2 from the germline V gene are MDHEN and SYDVKM. CDR3 nucleotide sequence: TGTGCCAGCAGTTTACCGGACCCGGGGAATGAGCAGTTCTTC. It is translated as CASSLPDPGNEQFF.

CDR3 coding DNA: TGTGCCGTCCTGTACCAAGAGACCCAGTACTTC. Its protein product is CAVLYQETQYF. This sequence joins TRBV5-4 and TRBJ2-5; D remains ambiguous. CDR1 and CDR2 (germline): SGHNT, YYREEE (reference sequence). The CDR3 covers 11 residues. Trimming left V 10 bases short and J 0 bases short, with 7 bases between.

The chain combines TRBV6-2 or TRBV6-3 with TRBJ1-1; D ambiguous. The length of the CDR3 is 15 residues. V lost 3 bases to trimming and J lost 0 bases, with 11 bases between them. The germline CDR1 and CDR2 sequences are MNHEY and SVGEGT. CDR3 amino acids: CASSYDGPMNTEAFF. The CDR3 DNA reads as TGTGCCAGCAGTTATGACGGACCGATGAACACTGAAGCTTTCTTT.

This rearrangement joins TRBV10-3 to TRBJ1-2, with D maybe TRBD1 (6 bases). The CDR3 consists of 15 residues. Trimming shortened V by 0 bases and J by 4 bases, and 12 bases separated the two germline ends. CDR1 and CDR2 (germline): ENHRY, SYGVKD. CDR3 DNA: TGTGCCATCAGTGAGTCGGGGGCGAGTCGCTATGGCTACACCTTC. It codes for CAISESGASRYGYTF.

The V and J genes are TRBV7-2 and TRBJ2-3, with D uncertain. The CDR3 totals 13 residues. Between the trimmed V and J ends, which lost 5 bases and 5 bases, there was a span of 11 bases. Germline V gene sequence: CDR1 SGHTA, CDR2 FQGNSA. The CDR3 loop is CASSPSTVDTQYF. CDR3 sequence (DNA): TGTGCCAGCAGCCCCTCCACCGTAGATACGCAGTATTTT.

This clone showed up just a few times. Written as DNA, the CDR3 is TGTGCCAGCAGTGACACAGGGTCCTACGAGCAGTACTTC. It translates to CASSDTGSYEQYF. The V call is TRBV6-2 or TRBV6-3, the J call TRBJ2-7; weak D call: TRBD1 (6 bases). This CDR3 contains 13 residues. Per germline, CDR1 MNHEY and CDR2 SVGEGT. The V end lost 5 bases, the J end lost 1 base, and 9 bases lay between the germline ends.

The V call is TRBV5-6, the J call TRBJ1-4; D gene uncertain. Per germline, CDR1 SGHDT and CDR2 YYEEEE. CDR3 size: 13 residues. With 6 bases removed from V and 1 base from J, the gap between germline ends came to 7 bases. This CDR3 reads CASTRGTNEKLFF. CDR3 in DNA: TGTGCCAGCACTCGCGGAACTAATGAAAAACTGTTTTTT. The full variable domain, its missing parts supplied by reference TRBV5-6 and TRBJ1-4, is DAGVTQSPTHLIKTRGQQVTLRCSPKSGHDTVSWYQQALGQGPQFIFQYYEEEERQRGNFPDRFSGHQFPNYSSELNVNALLLGDSALYLCASTRGTNEKLFFGSGTQLSVL.

This chain joins TRBV2 and TRBJ2-7, with D perhaps matching TRBD2 (5 bases). V dropped 7 bases and J dropped 2 bases, with 15 bases sitting between them. The CDR3 loop spans 14 amino acids. The germline gives CDR1 SNHLY, CDR2 FYNNEI. The CDR3 nucleotides read TGTGCCAGCATCCGACGGGAAGTAACCTACGAGCAGTACTTC. Translating it yields CASIRREVTYEQYF.

V and J are TRBV7-9 and TRBJ2-7, with D perhaps matching TRBD2 (6 bases). This CDR3 contains 14 residues. Germline V gives CDR1 SEHNR, CDR2 FQNEAQ (reference sequence). V was trimmed by 2 bases and J by 1 base, leaving 9 bases between them. CDR3 bases: TGTGCCAGCAGCTTAAAGGGGACTTCCTACGAGCAGTACTTC. Translation: CASSLKGTSYEQYF.

The gene calls are TRBV5-1 and TRBJ2-3, with unresolved D. Trimming removed 0 bases at V and 2 bases at J, with 7 bases between. The CDR3 has 14 residues. Germline-derived CDR1 and CDR2 are SGHRS and YFSETQ. The CDR3 reads CASSLVSDTDTQYF. The CDR3 DNA follows: TGCGCCAGCAGCTTGGTGTCAGACACAGATACGCAGTATTTT.

This sequence joins TRBV28 and TRBJ1-5, with a tentative D call TRBD1 (6 bases). The CDR3 is made up of 17 amino acids. V lost 5 bases to trimming and J lost 0 bases, with 17 bases between them. The germline gives CDR1 MDHEN, CDR2 SYDVKM. The CDR3 spells CASSTGTRLYSNQPQHF. The CDR3 DNA sequence: TGTGCCAGCAGTACAGGGACCCGACTCTATAGCAATCAGCCCCAGCATTTT. Full variable domain (rest looked up from reference TRBV28 and TRBJ1-5): DVKVTQSSRYLVKRTGEKVFLECVQDMDHENMFWYRQDPGLGLRLIYFSYDVKMKEKGDIPEGYSVSREKKERFSLILESASTNQTSMYLCASSTGTRLYSNQPQHFGDGTRLSIL.

The chain couples TRBV7-9 to TRBJ2-4, with D possibly being TRBD2 (5 bases). Germline CDR1 and CDR2: SEHNR and FQNEAQ (reference sequence). The CDR3 length is 16 residues. With 4 bases removed from V and 0 bases from J, the gap between germline ends came to 13 bases. The CDR3 DNA reads as TGTGCCAGCAGCTCGTTGGGAGACGGAGCCAAAAACATTCAGTACTTC. It yields the protein CASSSLGDGAKNIQYF.

The V gene is TRBV12-3 or TRBV12-4, the J gene TRBJ1-4; tentatively, D is TRBD1 (5 bases). The CDR3 totals 13 residues. V lost 4 bases to trimming and J lost 7 bases, with 10 bases between them. The chain's CDR3 is CASSWAGGEKLFF. The CDR3 DNA reads as TGTGCCAGCAGTTGGGCGGGGGGTGAAAAACTGTTTTTT.

The rearrangement uses TRBV3-1 (or the pseudogene TRBV3-2) and TRBJ1-6; D not resolved. Trimming took off 2 bases at V and 6 bases at J, with 5 bases between the two ends. The germline V gene has CDR1 LGHDT and CDR2 YNNKEL (reference sequence). The CDR3 length is 13 residues. The CDR3 sequence: CASSQQVNSPLHF. The CDR3 DNA reads TGTGCCAGCAGCCAACAGGTTAATTCACCCCTCCACTTT.

This clone appeared once. The chain combines TRBV28 with TRBJ1-4; the D gene is possibly TRBD1 (6 bases). The V end lost 7 bases, the J end lost 4 bases, and 13 bases lay between the germline ends. CDR1 MDHEN and CDR2 SYDVKM come from the germline V gene. CDR3 size: 14 residues. The CDR3 spells CASTQGQLNEKLFF. Here the CDR3 DNA reads TGTGCCAGCACCCAGGGGCAACTTAATGAAAAACTGTTTTTT.

V and J are TRBV19 and TRBJ2-7, with a possible D match to TRBD1 (7 bases). CDR3 length: 15 residues. Germline CDR1 is LNHDA and CDR2 is SQIVND (reference sequence). Trimming left V 0 bases short and J 6 bases short, with 15 bases between. CDR3 DNA sequence: TGTGCCAGTAGTATAGATGCTTCAGGGGGAGGCGAGCAGTACTTC. Amino acid sequence: CASSIDASGGGEQYF. Full variable domain (remainder filled in from reference TRBV19 and TRBJ2-7): DGGITQSPKYLFRKEGQNVTLSCEQNLNHDAMYWYRQDPGQGLRLIYYSQIVNDFQKGDIAEGYSVSREKKESFPLTVTSAQKNPTAFYLCASSIDASGGGEQYFGPGTRLTVT.

The rearrangement joins TRBV9 to TRBJ1-3; D unresolved. This CDR3 has 17 residues. V was clipped by 3 bases and J by 0 bases, with 16 bases between them. Germline CDR1 SGDLS, CDR2 YYNGEE. The chain's CDR3 is CASSARPQANSGNTIYF. Written as DNA, the CDR3 is TGTGCCAGCAGCGCCCGGCCTCAGGCGAACTCTGGAAACACCATATATTTT. Full variable domain (missing parts from reference TRBV9 and TRBJ1-3): DSGVTQTPKHLITATGQRVTLRCSPRSGDLSVYWYQQSLDQGLQFLIQYYNGEERAKGNILERFSAQQFPDLHSELNLSSLELGDSALYFCASSARPQANSGNTIYFGEGSWLTVV.

The chain recombines TRBV6-6 with TRBJ1-5, with TRBD1 matching over 8 bases. V was clipped by 0 bases and J by 5 bases; unmatched bases: 3. The CDR3 consists of 15 residues. Germline CDR1 reads MNHNY; CDR2 reads SVGAGI (reference sequence). The chain's CDR3 is CASSYSQGAYQPQHF. CDR3 bases: TGTGCCAGCAGTTACTCCCAGGGGGCCTATCAGCCCCAGCATTTT.

In its sample, this clone was seen once. The chain joins TRBV4-2 to TRBJ2-3, with no clear D. CDR1 is LGHNA and CDR2 is YNFKEQ in the germline V gene. Trimming took 0 bases from V and 4 from J, leaving 2 bases between them. This CDR3 region has 12 residues. CDR3 region: CASSQEADTQYF. CDR3 bases: TGTGCCAGCAGCCAAGAGGCAGATACGCAGTATTTT.